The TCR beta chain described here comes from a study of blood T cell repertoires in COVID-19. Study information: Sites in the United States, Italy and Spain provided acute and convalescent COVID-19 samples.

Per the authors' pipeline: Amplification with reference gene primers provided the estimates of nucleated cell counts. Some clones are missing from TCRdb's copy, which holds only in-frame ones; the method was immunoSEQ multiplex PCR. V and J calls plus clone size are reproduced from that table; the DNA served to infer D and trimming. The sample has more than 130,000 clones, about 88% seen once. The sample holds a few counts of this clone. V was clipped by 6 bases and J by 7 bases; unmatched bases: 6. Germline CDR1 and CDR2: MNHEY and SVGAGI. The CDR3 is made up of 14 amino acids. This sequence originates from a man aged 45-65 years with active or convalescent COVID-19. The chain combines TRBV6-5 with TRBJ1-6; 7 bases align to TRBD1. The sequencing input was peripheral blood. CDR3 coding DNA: TGTGCCAGCAGCCTAGACAGGGACAATTCACCCCTCCACTTT. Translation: CASSLDRDNSPLHF.